This T cell receptor (beta chain) was documented in a study of shared clonotypes between healthy human individuals. CDR3 length equals 16 residues. Trimming left V 5 bases short and J 6 bases short, with 22 bases between. Germline values: CDR1 SGHAT, CDR2 FQNNGV. Profiling relied on immunoSEQ multiplex PCR, and the TCRdb table lists in-frame clones only, not all of them. Altogether 2 million to 2.5 million clones are present, just over 90% being singletons, with the ten largest covering about 0.39%. The sequenced material came from naive CD4+ T cells from PBMCs. Subset: CD45RA+ positively selected. This clonotype was sampled from a man between 18 and 35 years old in good health. Some clones in this sample may be carry-over from other donors' samples. The chain recombines TRBV11-2 with TRBJ1-2; possible D gene TRBD1, 5 bases. CDR3 nucleotide sequence: TGTGCCAGCAGCCCGCCATGGGGGTGGGGGGGAGATGGCTACACCTTC. It translates to CASSPPWGWGGDGYTF.